The 21 T cell receptor beta chains listed next were all sequenced from one sample in a study of Ad26.COV2.S vaccination and SARS-CoV-2 variants. Treatment denoted: around 19 received Ad26.COV2.S at low or high dose, single or two shots; roughly five received placebo; per-sample allocation not given. Specimen acquisition occurred on day 63 following the initial vaccine or placebo injection. Sequencing used immunoSEQ multiplex PCR; TCRdb keeps in-frame clones, though not all of them. The sample carries roughly 500,000 clones, 87% recorded once. The sequences come from peripheral blood, collected in a trial of Ad26.COV2.S vaccine versus placebo. These receptor sequences come from a person aged 18-60 years who received the Ad26.COV2.S COVID-19 vaccine or a placebo.

This rearrangement joins TRBV7-9 to TRBJ1-2; tentative D call: TRBD1 (5 bases). Per the germline V gene, CDR1 is SEHNR and CDR2 is FQNEAQ (reference sequence). The CDR3 contains 13 residues. V was cut by 6 bases and J by 4 bases, with 12 bases left in between. CDR3 coding DNA: TGTGCCAGCAGTAGCCATAGGGGCTATGGCTACACCTTC. Protein sequence: CASSSHRGYGYTF.

The chain joins TRBV6-5 to TRBJ2-5; D possibly corresponds to TRBD2 (6 bases). V was shortened by 6 bases and J by 5 bases, with 13 bases between the two germline ends. Germline V gene lookup returns CDR1 MNHEY and CDR2 SVGAGI. This CDR3 spans 13 amino acids. The CDR3 sequence: CASSRDRGETQYF. The CDR3, as DNA: TGTGCCAGCAGCCGCGACCGGGGGGAGACCCAGTACTTC.

This clone was seen a single time. The chain recombines TRBV28 with TRBJ1-1, with 7 bases lining up with TRBD1. Germline V gene sequence: CDR1 MDHEN, CDR2 SYDVKM. The CDR3 extends over 14 amino acids. V was clipped by 5 bases and J by 7 bases; unmatched bases: 10. The CDR3 DNA follows: TGTGCCAGCAGTCTGACAGGGTCTCTGAGTGAAGCTTTCTTT. It codes for CASSLTGSLSEAFF. The whole variable domain, remainder taken from reference TRBV28 and TRBJ1-1, is DVKVTQSSRYLVKRTGEKVFLECVQDMDHENMFWYRQDPGLGLRLIYFSYDVKMKEKGDIPEGYSVSREKKERFSLILESASTNQTSMYLCASSLTGSLSEAFFGQGTRLTVV.

This clone was observed a single time. CDR3 sequence reads: CARSHPRRMNTEAFF. The CDR3, as DNA: TGTGCCAGAAGCCACCCCCGCCGGATGAACACTGAAGCTTTCTTT. The gene calls are TRBV7-5 and TRBJ1-1. TRBV7-5 is reported as a pseudogene. The CDR3 has 15 residues.

V is TRBV5-1 and J is TRBJ2-1, with D perhaps matching TRBD2 (6 bases). The V gene's germline CDR1 is SGHRS and CDR2 YFSETQ. The CDR3 is made up of 12 amino acids. Trimming shortened V by 6 bases and J by 8 bases, and 12 bases separated the two germline ends. The CDR3 DNA reads as TGCGCCAGCACCGGGAGCTGGGATGAGCAGTTCTTC. It is translated as CASTGSWDEQFF.

This clone was found a few times. The chain recombines TRBV5-4 with TRBJ1-2; no clear D. V lost 0 bases to trimming and J lost 0 bases, with 15 bases between them. CDR1 SGHNT and CDR2 YYREEE come from the germline V gene (reference sequence). The CDR3 length is 17 residues. The CDR3 DNA is TGTGCCAGCAGCTTGGACCCGACCACACTAGCTAACTATGGCTACACCTTC. Its protein is CASSLDPTTLANYGYTF. Based on the CDR3 plus reference TRBV5-4 and TRBJ1-2, the full variable domain is ETGVTQSPTHLIKTRGQQVTLRCSSQSGHNTVSWYQQALGQGPQFIFQYYREEENGRGNFPPRFSGLQFPNYSSELNVNALELDDSALYLCASSLDPTTLANYGYTFGSGTRLTVV.

The chain employs TRBV30 and TRBJ2-7; D may match TRBD1 or TRBD2 (5 bases each). CDR3 size: 14 residues. The germline CDR1 and CDR2 sequences are GTSNPN and SVGIG (reference sequence). Deletions cut 2 bases from V and 4 bases from J, with 15 bases between. The CDR3 loop is CAWSPISWGYEQYF. CDR3 nucleotides: TGTGCCTGGAGTCCTATTTCTTGGGGGTACGAGCAGTACTTC.

The V call is TRBV2, the J call TRBJ2-1, with 10 bases identical to TRBD2. V was clipped by 6 bases and J by 2 bases; unmatched bases: 7. Germline CDR1 is SNHLY and CDR2 is FYNNEI. This CDR3 spans 16 amino acids. CDR3 nucleotide sequence: TGTGCCAGCAGAGCCCGCCTAGCGGGAGCCTACAATGAGCAGTTCTTC. It encodes CASRARLAGAYNEQFF.

This chain connects TRBV11-2 to TRBJ2-7, with 8 bases that match TRBD2. V was pared by 3 bases and J by 6 bases, with 13 bases of the junction left unmatched. This CDR3 comprises 16 residues. The germline V gene has CDR1 SGHAT and CDR2 FQNNGV. CDR3 in amino acids: CASSFGGAGSSAEQYF. The CDR3 region has the DNA TGTGCCAGCAGCTTCGGGGGGGCGGGATCTTCTGCCGAGCAGTACTTC.

This clone came up once. The same CDR3 also results from other DNA sequences found in this sample. The chain uses TRBV19 and TRBJ1-6; D call uncertain. Trimming pared 4 bases from V and 7 bases from J, leaving 11 bases between. CDR1 is LNHDA and CDR2 is SQIVND in the germline V gene (reference sequence). The CDR3 consists of 14 residues. For the CDR3, the DNA is TGTGCCAGTAGTACGCGGACGGGGAATTCACCCCTCCACTTT. This encodes CASSTRTGNSPLHF.

V is TRBV7-2 and J is TRBJ2-1; unclear D gene. CDR3 length: 13 amino acids. Germline V gene sequence: CDR1 SGHTA, CDR2 FQGNSA. Trimming left V 5 bases short and J 6 bases short, with 11 bases between. The CDR3 sequence: CASSTRIGNEQFF. The CDR3 region has the DNA TGTGCCAGCAGCACCCGCATCGGCAATGAGCAGTTCTTC. The full variable domain, its missing parts supplied by reference TRBV7-2 and TRBJ2-1, is GAGVSQSPSNKVTEKGKDVELRCDPISGHTALYWYRQSLGQGLEFLIYFQGNSAPDKSGLPSDRFSAERTGGSVSTLTIQRTQQEDSAVYLCASSTRIGNEQFFGPGTRLTVL.

Only a few counts were recorded for this clone. V usage is TRBV28 and J usage is TRBJ2-2; 12 positions match TRBD2. CDR1 is MDHEN, CDR2 SYDVKM, per germline. There are 16 residues in the CDR3. The V gene end was trimmed by 5 bases and the J gene end by 0 bases; junction bases not matched to a gene: 1. The CDR3 region is CASSRTSGANTGELFF. CDR3 coding DNA: TGTGCCAGCAGTCGGACTAGCGGGGCGAACACCGGGGAGCTGTTTTTT.

The rearrangement joins TRBV11-2 to TRBJ2-7; 15 bases fit TRBD2. The CDR3 is 17 residues long. J gave up 0 bases and V 4 bases, and 4 bases lay outside the gene matches. Looked up from germline, CDR1 is SGHAT and CDR2 is FQNNGV. The CDR3 loop is CASSSTGLAGGSYEQYF. In DNA form, the CDR3 reads TGTGCCAGCAGCTCGACGGGACTAGCGGGAGGCTCCTACGAGCAGTACTTC.

This chain joins TRBV12-3 or TRBV12-4 and TRBJ1-5; 7 bases map to TRBD1. The CDR3 runs to 13 residues. V lost 6 bases to trimming and J lost 7 bases; unmatched junction nucleotides: 6. The CDR3, as DNA: TGTGCCAGCAGCCAGGGGGGCGGACAGCCCCAGCATTTT. Protein: CASSQGGGQPQHF.

V and J are TRBV5-5 and TRBJ2-6; D remains ambiguous. The germline V gene encodes CDR1 SGHKS and CDR2 YYEKEE (reference sequence). Trimming left V 0 bases short and J 4 bases short, with 8 bases between. The CDR3 loop spans 15 amino acids. The CDR3 coding sequence is TGTGCCAGCAGCTTGGAACTCTTCGGGGCCAACGTCCTGACTTTC. This gives the protein CASSLELFGANVLTF.

The chain links TRBV7-2 to TRBJ1-6, with a tentative D call TRBD1 (5 bases). Trimming shortened V by 0 bases and J by 1 base, and 10 bases separated the two germline ends. From germline, CDR1 is SGHTA and CDR2 FQGNSA. This CDR3 comprises 17 residues. The CDR3 is CASSLAGGVSYNSPLHF. CDR3 bases: TGTGCCAGCAGCTTAGCGGGGGGTGTTTCCTATAATTCACCCCTCCACTTT.

This clone was detected once. In nucleotides, the CDR3 is TGTGCCAGCAGTTACCGGGGACTAGCGGGAATCAATGAGCAGTTCTTC. It encodes CASSYRGLAGINEQFF. The chain joins TRBV6-5 to TRBJ2-1; 13 nucleotides align to TRBD2. The V gene's germline CDR1 is MNHEY and CDR2 SVGAGI. The V gene end was trimmed by 2 bases and the J gene end by 6 bases; junction bases not matched to a gene: 4. This CDR3 region has 16 residues.

CDR3 nucleotides: TGTGCCAGCAGTTATTCCGGGACAGGGTTCCAGCCCCAGCATTTT. Amino acid sequence: CASSYSGTGFQPQHF. The chain combines TRBV6-2 or TRBV6-3 with TRBJ1-5; TRBD1 matches at 9 bases. Germline assignment: CDR1 MNHEY and CDR2 SVGEGT. The CDR3 covers 15 residues. V was pared by 3 bases and J by 7 bases, with 7 bases of the junction left unmatched.

The rearrangement joins TRBV7-8 to TRBJ2-7; D perhaps matches TRBD2 (6 bases). The germline CDR1 and CDR2 sequences are SGHVS and FQNEAQ. CDR3 length equals 14 residues. V gave up 3 bases and J gave up 3 bases, with 12 bases separating them. The CDR3 nucleotides read TGTGCCAGCAGCTTTCGGCTAGCGCACTACGAGCAGTACTTC. It yields the protein CASSFRLAHYEQYF.

This chain links TRBV7-8 with TRBJ1-2; tentative D call: TRBD1 (5 bases). Germline V gene lookup returns CDR1 SGHVS and CDR2 FQNEAQ. CDR3 size: 16 residues. Trimming took off 5 bases at V and 8 bases at J, with 24 bases between the two ends. The CDR3 DNA follows: TGTGCCAGCAGCCCCGGAGGGACGGGTAATCTGGGGGGCTACACCTTC. Amino acid sequence: CASSPGGTGNLGGYTF.

Remarks on this clone: Other DNA sequences from this sample encode an identical CDR3 as well. CDR3 amino acids: CASSSGLAGNYEQYF. CDR3 DNA sequence: TGCGCCAGCAGCTCGGGACTAGCGGGTAACTACGAGCAGTACTTC. The rearrangement joins TRBV5-1 to TRBJ2-7, with 12 bases that match TRBD2. This CDR3 is 15 amino acids long. V trimming: 3 bases; J trimming: 3 bases; junction bases outside the gene matches: 4. Germline V gene lookup returns CDR1 SGHRS and CDR2 YFSETQ.